This T cell receptor (beta chain) is drawn from a study of blood T cells in healthy people across ages. Study observations and caveats: Getting older went along with TCR beta diversity per million T cells dropping roughly linearly.

A note on this clonotype: No antigen is known for it.

A J-beta primer mix and a sample-barcoded 5' primer were used in a second PCR of roughly 7 to 12 cycles. One entry per CDR3 protein, called by TCRdb with MiXCR from the 5' RACE reads. The sample comprises 780,000 or so distinct CDR3 sequences, more than 50% of which are singletons, and around a quarter rests with the top ten. Losses at the gene ends were 2 bases for V and 0 bases for J; bases not matched to a gene: 5. The CDR3 runs 16 residues. This clonotype was sampled from a man between 40 and 49 years old in good health. Input material: blood. This rearrangement joins TRBV12-3 or TRBV12-4 to TRBJ2-5, with 8 bases that match TRBD2. The CDR3 DNA follows: TGTGCCAGCAGTTTACAGCGCGGGAGGTACCAAGAGACCCAGTACTTC. This encodes CASSLQRGRYQETQYF.